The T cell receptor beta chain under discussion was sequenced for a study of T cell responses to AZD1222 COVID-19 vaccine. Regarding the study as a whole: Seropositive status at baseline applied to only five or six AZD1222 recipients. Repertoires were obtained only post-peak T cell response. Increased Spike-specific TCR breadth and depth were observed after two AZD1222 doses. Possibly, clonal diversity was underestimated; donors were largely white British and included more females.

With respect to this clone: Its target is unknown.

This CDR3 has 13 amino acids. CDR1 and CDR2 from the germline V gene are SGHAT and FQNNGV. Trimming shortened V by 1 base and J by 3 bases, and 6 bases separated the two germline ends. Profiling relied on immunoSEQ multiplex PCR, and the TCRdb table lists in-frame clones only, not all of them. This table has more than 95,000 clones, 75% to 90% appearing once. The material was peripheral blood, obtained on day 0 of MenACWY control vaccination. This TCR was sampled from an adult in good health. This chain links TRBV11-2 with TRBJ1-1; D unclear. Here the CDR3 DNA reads TGTGCCAGCAGCTTAGGGGAGGACACTGAAGCTTTCTTT. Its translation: CASSLGEDTEAFF.